Sequencing of this T cell receptor (beta chain) was carried out in a study of molecular identifiers for immune sequencing clone quantification. Naive CD8 libraries were made from about 19,000 to 1,100,000 sorted cells, and they used 10%, 30% or 50% RNA. Germline V gives CDR1 LNHDA, CDR2 SQIVND (reference sequence). The CDR3 extends over 13 amino acids. The J segment lost 5 bases and the V segment lost 6 bases, leaving 6 bases of the junction unmatched. Study findings and constraints: Barcode sharing among identical TCR molecules could make large clones appear smaller.

TCRdb re-called the PCR reads through MiXCR, storing one row per CDR3 protein. The profile shows over 600,000 distinct CDR3 sequences, approximately 20% of them singletons. This clonotype was seen at least ten times. Its antigen is still unknown. The chain uses TRBV19 and TRBJ2-7; TRBD1 aligns across 8 bases. Material for sequencing was naive CD8+ T cells from blood, with Jurkat cell RNA spiked in. Described subset: FACS-sorted CD8+CD4-CCR7+CD45RA+ naive T cells. The TCR comes from a human donor in good health. Some libraries in this study had Jurkat cell RNA spiked in. DNA of the CDR3: TGTGCCAGTAGCCTGACAGGGGACAACGAGCAGTACTTC. This gives the protein CASSLTGDNEQYF. The entire variable domain, with the rest obtained from reference TRBV19 and TRBJ2-7, is as follows: DGGITQSPKYLFRKEGQNVTLSCEQNLNHDAMYWYRQDPGQGLRLIYYSQIVNDFQKGDIAEGYSVSREKKESFPLTVTSAQKNPTAFYLCASSLTGDNEQYFGPGTRLTVT.